These 17 T cell receptor beta chains were all obtained from the same sample, sequenced in a study of CD8 T cells in Susac syndrome. RNA, at about 0.45 to 1 ug, was reverse transcribed with random hexamers. MiXCR, run by TCRdb on the immunoSEQ multiplex PCR reads, gives a single entry per CDR3 protein. The sample contains around 100,000 distinct CDR3 sequences, 95% of which appear only once. The sequencing sample was made of CD8+ T cells from PBMCs. The receptors here all came from a human donor with Susac syndrome.

This chain connects TRBV7-3 to TRBJ2-7; TRBD1 might be the D (5 bases). Trimming cost V 4 bases and J 6 bases, with 13 bases left between them. The germline gives CDR1 SGHTA, CDR2 FQGTGA. The CDR3 covers 13 residues. The CDR3 protein is CASSYSQGGEQYF. The CDR3, as DNA: TGTGCCAGCAGCTACTCCCAGGGTGGCGAGCAGTACTTC. Based on the CDR3 plus reference TRBV7-3 and TRBJ2-7, the full variable domain is GAGVSQTPSNKVTEKGKYVELRCDPISGHTALYWYRQSLGQGPEFLIYFQGTGAADDSGLPNDRFFAVRPEGSVSTLKIQRTERGDSAVYLCASSYSQGGEQYFGPGTRLTVT.

The rearrangement joins TRBV15 to TRBJ2-7; a weak D match, TRBD2 (6 bases). Germline-derived CDR1 and CDR2 are LNHNV and YYDKDF (reference sequence). The CDR3 consists of 13 residues. The V and J ends lost 6 bases and 0 bases respectively, with 9 bases between them. DNA of the CDR3: TGTGCCACCAGTCGGGGGACCTCCTACGAGCAGTACTTC. Amino acid sequence: CATSRGTSYEQYF.

The chain uses TRBV7-9 and TRBJ2-2; D is unresolved. The CDR3 is made up of 13 amino acids. CDR1 is SEHNR and CDR2 is FQNEAQ in the germline V gene (reference sequence). V lost 3 bases and J lost 7, with 9 bases in between. CDR3 in amino acids: CASSLGAGGELFF. CDR3 in DNA: TGTGCCAGCAGCTTGGGCGCCGGCGGGGAGCTGTTTTTT.

The chain carries TRBV12-3 or TRBV12-4 and TRBJ1-1; a weak D match, TRBD1 (5 bases). V lost 4 bases, J lost 1 base, and 16 bases lay in between. The CDR3 spans 16 residues. The DNA of the CDR3 is TGTGCCAGCAGTTCTGGGGGAGATGGGGCGAACACTGAAGCTTTCTTT. Its translation: CASSSGGDGANTEAFF.

This clonotype was picked up one time. The V and J genes are TRBV12-3 or TRBV12-4 and TRBJ1-1; unclear D gene. This CDR3 has 15 amino acids. Trimming stripped 4 bases from V and 5 bases from J, with 17 bases between. The CDR3 protein is CASSSPTNIGTEAFF. DNA for the CDR3: TGTGCCAGCAGTTCCCCTACGAACATAGGGACTGAAGCTTTCTTT.

V usage is TRBV5-1 and J usage is TRBJ2-7, with a possible D match to TRBD2 (5 bases). Germline V gene lookup returns CDR1 SGHRS and CDR2 YFSETQ. The length of the CDR3 is 14 residues. V lost 0 bases, J lost 2 bases, and 9 bases lay in between. Here the CDR3 DNA reads TGCGCCAGCAGCTTGGCGGCGGGCGCCTACGAGCAGTACTTC. As protein: CASSLAAGAYEQYF.

This clonotype was recorded once. The rearrangement uses TRBV20-1 and TRBJ2-5, with TRBD2 matching 8 bases. The CDR3 extends over 15 amino acids. The V segment lost 1 base and the J segment 5 bases; nucleotides outside the gene matches: 9. Per the germline V gene, CDR1 is DFQATT and CDR2 is SNEGSKA (reference sequence). The CDR3 DNA sequence: TGCAGTGCTAGAGTGGCGGGGGGTATGACGGAGACCCAGTACTTC. Translation gives CSARVAGGMTETQYF.

The chain combines TRBV27 with TRBJ2-5; TRBD2 agrees at 9 bases. The V segment lost 6 bases and the J segment 3 bases; nucleotides outside the gene matches: 8. The V gene's germline CDR1 is MNHEY and CDR2 SMNVEV (reference sequence). This CDR3 is 15 amino acids long. The CDR3, as DNA: TGTGCCAGCAGACCGAATCGACTAGCGGAAGAGACCCAGTACTTC. Translating it yields CASRPNRLAEETQYF.

V and J are TRBV12-3 or TRBV12-4 and TRBJ2-7; TRBD2 agrees at 8 bases. The V and J ends lost 6 bases and 2 bases, in that order; junction bases with no gene match: 3. This CDR3 has 13 residues. This CDR3 reads CASRTSETYEQYF. For the CDR3, the DNA is TGTGCCAGCAGGACTAGCGAGACCTACGAGCAGTACTTC.

This clonotype has only one observation. The chain recombines TRBV27 with TRBJ2-5, with 7 bases matching TRBD2. The V segment lost 5 bases and the J segment 1 base; nucleotides outside the gene matches: 4. The CDR3 contains 14 residues. Germline V gives CDR1 MNHEY, CDR2 SMNVEV (reference sequence). CDR3 sequence (DNA): TGTGCCAGCAGTCCTCGGGGGGTCCAAGAGACCCAGTACTTC. As protein: CASSPRGVQETQYF.

The J gene is TRBJ1-4, the V gene TRBV28; the D gene is possibly TRBD1 (5 bases). Germline values: CDR1 MDHEN, CDR2 SYDVKM. The V gene lost 6 bases and the J gene lost 5 bases, with 13 bases spanning the gap. The CDR3 extends over 14 amino acids. CDR3 in DNA: TGTGCCAGCAGCCTAGACAGCTTCAATGAAAAACTGTTTTTT. This sequence encodes CASSLDSFNEKLFF.

The V call is TRBV15, the J call TRBJ2-7, with D maybe TRBD1 (5 bases). The V end lost 9 bases, the J end lost 5 bases, and 11 bases lay between the germline ends. This CDR3 is 11 amino acids long. Germline V CDR1 and CDR2: LNHNV, YYDKDF (reference sequence). The CDR3 protein is CATRQGDEQYF. The CDR3 bases are TGTGCCACTCGGCAGGGCGACGAGCAGTACTTC.

V and J are TRBV15 and TRBJ2-3, with 7 bases aligning to TRBD2. CDR1 is LNHNV, CDR2 YYDKDF, per germline (reference sequence). V shed 5 bases, J shed 5 bases, and the junction held 7 bases outside the gene matches. The CDR3 loop spans 14 amino acids. The DNA of the CDR3 is TGTGCCACCAGCCCAGCGGGGTACGAAGATACGCAGTATTTT. Translation gives CATSPAGYEDTQYF.

The chain uses TRBV18 and TRBJ2-1, with 9 bases matching TRBD2. After removal of 5 bases from V and 5 bases from J, the junction contained 4 bases not matched to a gene. Germline values: CDR1 KGHSH, CDR2 LQKENI. The CDR3 runs 14 residues. The CDR3 spells CASSGAGGHNEQFF. CDR3 bases: TGTGCCAGCTCAGGTGCGGGGGGGCACAATGAGCAGTTCTTC.

The V gene is TRBV6-4, the J gene TRBJ2-2, with 12 positions matching TRBD2. Per germline, CDR1 MRHNA and CDR2 SNTAGT. This CDR3 comprises 15 residues. Unmatched junction bases numbered 5, after V lost 6 bases and J lost 6 bases. The CDR3 region has the DNA TGTGCCAGCAGGACTAGCGGGAGCTCAGCCGGGGAGCTGTTTTTT. This sequence encodes CASRTSGSSAGELFF.

This clonotype is a singleton in its sample. This chain connects TRBV4-2 to TRBJ1-2, with a weak D call TRBD1 (5 bases). Trimming removed 0 bases at V and 7 bases at J, with 15 bases between. CDR1 is LGHNA, CDR2 YNFKEQ, per germline. This CDR3 has 15 amino acids. CDR3 sequence: CASSQEGPGRGGYTF. DNA for the CDR3: TGTGCCAGCAGCCAAGAAGGCCCGGGGCGGGGTGGCTACACCTTC.

The J gene is TRBJ2-5, the V gene TRBV6-5, with TRBD2 as a possible D gene (5 bases). CDR1 is MNHEY and CDR2 is SVGAGI in the germline V gene. Deletions cut 4 bases from V and 13 bases from J, with 19 bases between. The CDR3 contains 13 residues. The CDR3 here is CASSSGNGLRAYF. In DNA form, the CDR3 reads TGTGCCAGCAGTTCCGGGAATGGTCTCCGGGCGTACTTC.